This T cell receptor (beta chain) was sequenced during a study of graft-versus-host responses after intestinal transplantation. Study-wide results and limits: After transplant, early declines in HvG clones were associated with peak levels of circulating GvH clones. Graft-donor T cell macrochimerism coincided with high graft-versus-host to host-versus-graft clonal ratios in allografts.

Profiled with immunoSEQ multiplex PCR; TCRdb holds only in-frame clones, not every one. The sample has approximately 93,000 clones, 92% seen once; the top ten hold over 0.06%. Remarks on this clone: Its antigen is still unknown.

The germline CDR1 and CDR2 sequences are SGHDT and YYEEEE. This CDR3 is 13 amino acids long. Trimming pared 0 bases from V and 6 bases from J, leaving 7 bases between. The rearrangement joins TRBV5-6 to TRBJ1-5, with D hard to call. This TCR was recovered from a human donor who was the organ donor for an intestinal transplant. This material consisted of unstimulated CD8+ T cells sorted from spleen or lymph node cells, taken before transplant. The CDR3, as DNA: TGTGCCAGCAGCTTGGATCGGGTTCAGCCCCAGCATTTT. It encodes CASSLDRVQPQHF.